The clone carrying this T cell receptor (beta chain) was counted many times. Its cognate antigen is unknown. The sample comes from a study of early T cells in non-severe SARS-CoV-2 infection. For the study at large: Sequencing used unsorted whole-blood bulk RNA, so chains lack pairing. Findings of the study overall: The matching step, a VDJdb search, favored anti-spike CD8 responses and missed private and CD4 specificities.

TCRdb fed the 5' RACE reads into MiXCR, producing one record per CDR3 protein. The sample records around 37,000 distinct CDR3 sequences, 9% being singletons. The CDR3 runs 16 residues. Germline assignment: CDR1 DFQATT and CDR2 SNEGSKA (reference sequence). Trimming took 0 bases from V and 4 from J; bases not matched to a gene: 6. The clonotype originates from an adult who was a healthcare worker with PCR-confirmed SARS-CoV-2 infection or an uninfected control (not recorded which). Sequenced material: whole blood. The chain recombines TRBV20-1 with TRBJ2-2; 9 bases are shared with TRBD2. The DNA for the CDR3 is TGCAGTGCTAGAGATCAGCGGGGGGTTCTCACCGGGGAGCTGTTTTTT. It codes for CSARDQRGVLTGELFF.